These 2 T cell receptor beta chains were all obtained from the same sample, sequenced in a study of CD8+ T cells in alopecia areata. Treatment of the sample: oral pan-JAK inhibitor, 5-10 mg twice daily. RNA was isolated and reverse transcribed to cDNA, the sequencing template. Generated by immunoSEQ multiplex PCR, the TCRdb table keeps only in-frame clones and is missing some. This table holds around 150,000 clones, roughly 65% found once. This material consisted of CD4+ T cells sorted from blood, taken at week 4, from a patient treated with tofacitinib. Every receptor here comes from a human donor with alopecia areata.

The rearrangement uses TRBV18 and TRBJ1-1; 8 bases map to TRBD1. After removal of 3 bases from V and 5 bases from J, the junction contained 8 bases not matched to a gene. The CDR3 is made up of 15 amino acids. Germline values: CDR1 KGHSH, CDR2 LQKENI. CDR3 sequence (DNA): TGTGCCAGCTCACCCTCCAGGGGGCGACTTACTGAAGCTTTCTTT. Its protein is CASSPSRGRLTEAFF.

A single count supports this clone. The CDR3 reads CAWSYANYGYTF. In DNA, the CDR3 is TGTGCCTGGAGTTATGCTAACTATGGCTACACCTTC. V gene TRBV30 combines with J gene TRBJ1-2; D is unclear. V lost 2 bases and J 0 bases, leaving 4 bases between the germline ends. The length of the CDR3 is 12 residues. Germline V gene lookup returns CDR1 GTSNPN and CDR2 SVGIG (reference sequence).